These T cell receptor beta chains were read from a single sample in a study of blood T cell repertoires in COVID-19. Sequencing was performed with immunoSEQ multiplex PCR; in TCRdb, only in-frame clones are kept and a portion is missing. The top ten hold roughly 7.9% of the sample, which has more than 90,000 clones, around 83% seen once. Sample: peripheral blood. Receptors originate from an older man with acute or convalescent COVID-19. Each CDR3 is given with its conserved first and last residue. D genes are given only for firm matches. Clone size is given for some rows only: seen once, a few or many times, or a class if the clone is expanded.

abundance	d_gene	j_gene	v_gene	CDR3aa	CDR3nt
-	-	TRBJ2-1	TRBV5-4	CASSLARVGYNEQFF	TGTGCCAGCAGCTTGGCCAGGGTGGGGTACAATGAGCAGTTCTTC
-	-	TRBJ2-7	TRBV11-2	CASTPRGGNYEQYF	TGTGCCAGCACCCCTCGGGGAGGAAACTACGAGCAGTACTTC
-	-	TRBJ1-2	TRBV28	CAIMHRENRSYTF	TGTGCCATAATGCACAGGGAAAATCGGAGCTACACCTTC
-	-	TRBJ1-2	TRBV5-4	CASSLGLSSGKYGYTF	TGTGCCAGCAGCTTGGGCCTCTCATCAGGGAAATATGGCTACACCTTC
once	-	TRBJ1-5	TRBV3-1/TRBV3-2	CASSRDTGFQPQHF	TGTGCCAGCAGCCGAGATACCGGGTTTCAGCCCCAGCATTTT
-	-	TRBJ2-7	TRBV10-3	CAISESTRGEQYF	TGTGCCATCAGTGAGTCAACTAGAGGTGAGCAGTACTTC
-	TRBD1	TRBJ1-2	TRBV28	CASTGQGLGYTF	TGTGCCAGCACGGGACAGGGGCTAGGCTACACCTTC
few	TRBD1	TRBJ1-2	TRBV30	CAWSVRGTANNYGYTF	TGTGCCTGGAGTGTACGTGGGACAGCTAATAATTATGGCTACACCTTC
-	-	TRBJ2-5	TRBV5-1	CASSLGGGTQETQYF	TGCGCCAGCAGCTTGGGAGGTGGGACACAAGAGACCCAGTACTTC
-	TRBD2	TRBJ2-3	TRBV28	CASLSLSGGTDTQYF	TGTGCCAGCCTATCGTTGAGCGGGGGCACAGATACGCAGTATTTT
-	-	TRBJ2-3	TRBV10-1	CASSEQVSDTQYF	TGCGCCAGCAGTGAACAGGTATCCGATACGCAGTATTTT
-	-	TRBJ1-2	TRBV28	CASSLSVYGYTF	TGTGCCAGCAGTTTAAGCGTCTATGGCTACACCTTC
few	TRBD1	TRBJ1-1	TRBV29-1	CSVYRGMNTEAFF	TGCAGCGTTTACAGGGGAATGAACACTGAAGCTTTCTTT
-	-	TRBJ1-6	TRBV4-1	CASSQTVSCSYNSPLHF	TGCGCCAGCAGCCAAACAGTAAGTTGTTCCTATAATTCACCCCTCCACTTT
-	TRBD1	TRBJ1-2	TRBV5-6	CASIGQGLNGYTF	TGTGCCAGCATCGGACAGGGTCTCAATGGCTACACCTTC
-	TRBD2	TRBJ2-2	TRBV19	CASTQAGGPGGELFF	TGTGCCAGTACCCAAGCGGGGGGGCCCGGCGGGGAGCTGTTTTTT
-	TRBD1	TRBJ1-1	TRBV10-3	CAISERTGGGTEAFF	TGTGCCATCAGTGAGCGGACAGGGGGAGGCACTGAAGCTTTCTTT
few	-	TRBJ2-7	TRBV6-2/TRBV6-3	CASSRVHLGTYEQYF	TGTGCCAGCAGTCGTGTACACCTCGGGACCTACGAGCAGTACTTC
-	-	TRBJ1-4	TRBV28	CASSPPRGNTNEKLFF	TGTGCCAGCAGTCCTCCTCGAGGGAATACTAATGAAAAACTGTTTTTT